This entry lists 14 T cell receptor beta chains sequenced from one sample in a study of blood T cell repertoires in COVID-19. The repertoire was sequenced with immunoSEQ multiplex PCR; TCRdb's copy has only in-frame clones and lacks some. Of 95,000 to 150,000 clones detected, 82% appear once; the ten largest clones hold around 4.5%. The sequenced sample was peripheral blood. All receptors come from a woman in her seventies with acute or convalescent COVID-19.

The V gene is TRBV6-5, the J gene TRBJ2-1; 7 bases align to TRBD1. This CDR3 spans 15 amino acids. CDR1 is MNHEY, CDR2 SVGAGI, per germline. Trimming cost V 6 bases and J 3 bases; bases outside gene matches: 8. The CDR3 bases are TGTGCCAGCAGAGCCCGACAGGGTAGCTACAATGAGCAGTTCTTC. It translates to CASRARQGSYNEQFF.

CDR3 coding DNA: TGCGCCAGCAATCTGGACAGGGGTGGGAATGAGCAGTTCTTC. Protein sequence: CASNLDRGGNEQFF. The chain couples TRBV5-1 to TRBJ2-1; 9 nucleotides line up with TRBD1. CDR1 SGHRS and CDR2 YFSETQ come from the germline V gene. The CDR3 contains 14 residues. V gave up 6 bases and J gave up 7 bases; unmatched junction bases: 8.

The CDR3 DNA reads as TGTGCCAGCAGCCCATCAGAGCGCTATGGCTACACCTTC. Protein: CASSPSERYGYTF. The chain has TRBV16 and TRBJ1-2; no firm D call. Trimming pared 4 bases from V and 4 bases from J, leaving 10 bases between. The CDR3 spans 13 residues. Germline-derived CDR1 and CDR2 are KGHSY and FQNENV.

In its sample, this clone was seen once. The chain recombines TRBV5-6 with TRBJ1-2; 9 bases match TRBD1. This CDR3 spans 15 amino acids. In germline, CDR1 is SGHDT, CDR2 YYEEEE. V lost 0 bases, J lost 8 bases, and 8 bases stayed unmatched. The CDR3 loop reads CASSLAGDRAFGYTF. The CDR3 DNA reads as TGTGCCAGCAGCTTGGCCGGGGACAGGGCTTTCGGCTACACCTTC. Full variable domain (outside the CDR3, taken from reference TRBV5-6 and TRBJ1-2): DAGVTQSPTHLIKTRGQQVTLRCSPKSGHDTVSWYQQALGQGPQFIFQYYEEEERQRGNFPDRFSGHQFPNYSSELNVNALLLGDSALYLCASSLAGDRAFGYTFGSGTRLTVV.

V and J are TRBV7-9 and TRBJ1-1; D is uncertain. The CDR3 sequence is 12 residues long. CDR1 SEHNR and CDR2 FQNEAQ come from the germline V gene (reference sequence). V lost 8 bases and J lost 4, with 11 bases in between. The CDR3 nucleotides read TGTGCCAGCGGCAGCCTAGGCACTGAAGCTTTCTTT. Encoded protein: CASGSLGTEAFF. The full variable domain, its missing parts supplied by reference TRBV7-9 and TRBJ1-1, is DTGVSQNPRHKITKRGQNVTFRCDPISEHNRLYWYRQTLGQGPEFLTYFQNEAQLEKSRLLSDRFSAERPKGSFSTLEIQRTEQGDSAMYLCASGSLGTEAFFGQGTRLTVV.

The chain carries TRBV2 and TRBJ1-5; D is possibly TRBD1 (6 bases). Germline V gene lookup returns CDR1 SNHLY and CDR2 FYNNEI. V was cut by 4 bases and J by 4 bases, with 14 bases left in between. The CDR3 runs 15 residues. CDR3 amino acids: CASSVRGLGNQPQHF. CDR3 in DNA: TGTGCCAGCAGTGTAAGGGGGTTGGGGAATCAGCCCCAGCATTTT.

The V call is TRBV30, the J call TRBJ1-6, with a tentative D call TRBD1 (6 bases). The CDR3 has 17 amino acids. Trimming removed 5 bases at V and 4 bases at J, with 21 bases between. Germline V lookup: CDR1 GTSNPN, CDR2 SVGIG (reference sequence). The CDR3 loop is CAWRGAGGATYNSPLHF. In DNA form, the CDR3 reads TGTGCCTGGCGGGGGGCCGGCGGCGCGACTTATAATTCACCCCTCCACTTT.

The rearrangement links TRBV7-2 to TRBJ1-2; 11 bases agree with TRBD1. The CDR3 consists of 14 residues. Trimming took 5 bases from V and 7 from J; bases not matched to a gene: 6. The germline CDR1 and CDR2 sequences are SGHTA and FQGNSA. CDR3 in amino acids: CASSPMGTGGGYTF. The CDR3 DNA sequence: TGTGCCAGCAGCCCCATGGGGACAGGGGGTGGCTACACCTTC.

This rearrangement joins TRBV4-2 to TRBJ1-3; D uncertain. The CDR3 runs 15 residues. The V gene's germline CDR1 is LGHNA and CDR2 YNFKEQ. V lost 1 base and J 0 bases, leaving 7 bases between the germline ends. The CDR3 nucleotides are TGTGCCAGCAGCCAAGTCGACATCTCTGGAAACACCATATATTTT. It codes for CASSQVDISGNTIYF.

The chain is built from TRBV6-2 or TRBV6-3 and TRBJ2-6; TRBD1 matches at 7 bases. After removal of 5 bases from V and 0 bases from J, the junction contained 1 base not matched to a gene. The V gene's germline CDR1 is MNHEY and CDR2 SVGEGT. This CDR3 spans 15 amino acids. CDR3 in DNA: TGTGCCAGCAGTGGGACAGCCTCTGGGGCCAACGTCCTGACTTTC. The encoded protein is CASSGTASGANVLTF.

In this sample, this clone turned up once. The chain carries TRBV15 and TRBJ1-4; 11 nucleotides agree with TRBD1. J was trimmed by 8 bases and V by 5 bases; bases with no gene match: 4. Germline V CDR1 and CDR2: LNHNV, YYDKDF (reference sequence). This CDR3 is built from 14 residues. The CDR3: CATSGQGAGEKLFF. The CDR3 DNA reads TGTGCCACCAGCGGACAGGGGGCAGGCGAAAAACTGTTTTTT.

This chain connects TRBV27 to TRBJ1-4; D gene uncertain. CDR3 length: 16 amino acids. The germline V and J ends were trimmed by 4 bases and 7 bases, with 19 bases remaining between them. Germline V gene lookup returns CDR1 MNHEY and CDR2 SMNVEV (reference sequence). The CDR3 reads CASSSSALPRGEKLFF. In DNA, the CDR3 is TGTGCCAGCAGTTCCTCGGCGCTCCCTAGAGGTGAAAAACTGTTTTTT.

This sequence joins TRBV6-6 and TRBJ1-1; 7 bases fit TRBD1. This CDR3 is built from 13 residues. CDR1 is MNHNY, CDR2 SVGAGI, per germline (reference sequence). V lost 5 bases, J lost 6 bases, and 6 bases stayed unmatched. This CDR3 reads CASSPQGGPEAFF. CDR3 coding DNA: TGTGCCAGCAGTCCCCAGGGGGGTCCTGAAGCTTTCTTT.

The chain carries TRBV4-2 and TRBJ2-2; weak D call: TRBD2 (6 bases). CDR3 length: 16 amino acids. V was cut by 4 bases and J by 5 bases, with 17 bases left in between. Germline CDR1 LGHNA, CDR2 YNFKEQ. Here the CDR3 reads CASSLEGSRVTGELFF. The CDR3 nucleotides are TGTGCCAGCAGCCTGGAGGGGAGTCGGGTTACCGGGGAGCTGTTTTTT.